This section outlines one TCR beta chain sequence together with its context. Antigen: not known. This sample was included in a study of cytomegalovirus exposure and HLA in healthy donors. Findings of the study overall: Per published reports, the classifier diagnosed cytomegalovirus status with high specificity and sensitivity.

In the PCR, 60 Vbeta and 13 Jbeta primers were used. Some clones are missing from TCRdb's copy, which holds only in-frame ones; the method was immunoSEQ multiplex PCR. The sample shows approximately 92,000 clones, 81% of them seen only once. This CDR3 is 14 amino acids long. With 6 bases clipped from V and 2 bases from J, the junction kept 7 bases outside the gene matches. The germline gives CDR1 SNHLY, CDR2 FYNNEI. While unrecorded immune exposures were likely, the donors were nominally healthy when sampled. J is TRBJ2-7 and V is TRBV2; 7 nucleotides agree with TRBD2. Sequenced: PBMCs. The receptor's source is a woman in her sixties or seventies in good health and CMV-seropositive. The CDR3 DNA sequence: TGTGCCAGCAGGCTAGCGGAATTAACCTACGAGCAGTACTTC. As protein: CASRLAELTYEQYF.